These T cell receptor beta chains were read from a single sample in a study of regulatory T cells in long-lasting Graves disease. TCRdb independently ran MiXCR on the multiplex PCR reads; one entry per CDR3 protein. The sample contains more than 450,000 distinct CDR3 sequences, approximately 12% of which appear only once. This same sample was also part of a study on T cells in Graves' hyperthyroidism and ophthalmopathy.

This sample comprised peripheral blood mononuclear cells (PBMCs), obtained at new diagnosis, from a patient treated with antithyroid drugs. The receptors shown here come from a woman in her 30s with Graves disease. The CDR3 runs from the conserved cysteine through the conserved F or W. Fields, in order: V gene, J gene, clone size, CDR3 protein. Some rows mark clone size as missing; the rest say once, few, many or name a class of expanded clone.

v_call: TRBV5-1; j_call: TRBJ2-5; clone_size: -; cdr3_aa: CASSLGAGTGGRETQYF
v_call: TRBV15; j_call: TRBJ2-2; clone_size: few; cdr3_aa: CATSRDSPFGAGGLRVGTGELFF
v_call: TRBV9; j_call: TRBJ2-1; clone_size: many; cdr3_aa: CASSVGTGYEQFF
v_call: TRBV28; j_call: TRBJ2-2; clone_size: many; cdr3_aa: CASSFGTNTGELFF
v_call: TRBV5-5; j_call: TRBJ2-7; clone_size: many; cdr3_aa: CASSFWLSSYEQYF
v_call: TRBV29-1; j_call: TRBJ2-1; clone_size: many; cdr3_aa: CSVAGQGARNEQFF
v_call: TRBV20-1; j_call: TRBJ1-6; clone_size: many; cdr3_aa: CSAPDRGNSPLHF
v_call: TRBV5-1; j_call: TRBJ2-5; clone_size: -; cdr3_aa: CASSFGLAVQETQYF
v_call: TRBV28; j_call: TRBJ2-1; clone_size: many; cdr3_aa: CASSSRDDNEQFF
v_call: TRBV29-1; j_call: TRBJ2-1; clone_size: few; cdr3_aa: CSVARKTLRDRGNEQFF
v_call: TRBV7-9; j_call: TRBJ2-1; clone_size: few; cdr3_aa: CASSLRAWEYNEQFF
v_call: TRBV4-1; j_call: TRBJ1-2; clone_size: -; cdr3_aa: CASSQVGNYGYTF
v_call: TRBV15; j_call: TRBJ2-5; clone_size: few; cdr3_aa: CATSRGRLETQYF
v_call: TRBV28; j_call: TRBJ1-1; clone_size: many; cdr3_aa: CASSLRWGSYGNTEAFF
v_call: TRBV12-3/TRBV12-4; j_call: TRBJ1-5; clone_size: many; cdr3_aa: CASSPGRLYSNQPQHF
v_call: TRBV9; j_call: TRBJ2-3; clone_size: few; cdr3_aa: CASTPNGETDTQYF
v_call: TRBV28; j_call: TRBJ2-3; clone_size: -; cdr3_aa: CASSRKSGPLTDTQYF
v_call: TRBV2; j_call: TRBJ2-3; clone_size: many; cdr3_aa: CASSPSLAGGPDTQYF
v_call: TRBV3-1; j_call: TRBJ1-5; clone_size: many; cdr3_aa: CASSQGADQPQHF
v_call: TRBV4-1; j_call: TRBJ1-1; clone_size: many; cdr3_aa: CASSLSRGQGGAFF
v_call: TRBV2; j_call: -; clone_size: once; cdr3_aa: CASSEEASGSSAETQYF
v_call: TRBV6-1; j_call: TRBJ1-5; clone_size: many; cdr3_aa: CATRTGVINGNQPQHF
v_call: TRBV11-2; j_call: TRBJ2-3; clone_size: -; cdr3_aa: CAGSLDPSIDTQYF
v_call: TRBV18; j_call: TRBJ1-2; clone_size: many; cdr3_aa: CASSPMGQSGYTF
v_call: TRBV14; j_call: TRBJ1-1; clone_size: few; cdr3_aa: CASSQDSVNTEAFF
v_call: TRBV18; j_call: TRBJ1-1; clone_size: many; cdr3_aa: CASSPPVSKYTEAFF
v_call: TRBV15; j_call: TRBJ2-7; clone_size: once; cdr3_aa: CATGQGGDEQYF
v_call: TRBV6-2/TRBV6-3; j_call: TRBJ2-1; clone_size: many; cdr3_aa: CASSSRQGLADYNEQFF
v_call: TRBV12-3/TRBV12-4; j_call: TRBJ2-1; clone_size: many; cdr3_aa: CASSFRDRGKNEQFF
v_call: TRBV6-1; j_call: TRBJ2-2; clone_size: many; cdr3_aa: CASSGKVGLTGELFF
v_call: TRBV28; j_call: TRBJ2-1; clone_size: many; cdr3_aa: CASSLLHPSGPNNEQFF
v_call: TRBV4-1; j_call: TRBJ1-4; clone_size: -; cdr3_aa: CASSQVGKVRTDEKLFF
v_call: TRBV19; j_call: TRBJ1-3; clone_size: few; cdr3_aa: CASRYRSSGNTIYF
v_call: TRBV7-9; j_call: TRBJ2-1; clone_size: few; cdr3_aa: CASSLAGPTGLMGEFF
v_call: TRBV11-2; j_call: TRBJ2-3; clone_size: many; cdr3_aa: CASSLGVHTDTQYF
v_call: TRBV5-6; j_call: TRBJ2-3; clone_size: many; cdr3_aa: CASSSGTQGSDTQYF
v_call: TRBV28; j_call: TRBJ2-1; clone_size: many; cdr3_aa: CASSLWGSDYNEQFF
v_call: TRBV4-3; j_call: TRBJ2-1; clone_size: -; cdr3_aa: CASSLRSGEQFF
v_call: TRBV30; j_call: TRBJ2-2; clone_size: many; cdr3_aa: CAWNRDRGPGELFF
v_call: TRBV3-1; j_call: TRBJ2-1; clone_size: many; cdr3_aa: CASSQDRSSYNEQFF
v_call: TRBV5-1; j_call: TRBJ1-1; clone_size: many; cdr3_aa: CASSSRTGNTEAFF
v_call: TRBV6-1; j_call: TRBJ2-1; clone_size: -; cdr3_aa: CASRIHTGTTLESEQFF
v_call: TRBV6-2/TRBV6-3; j_call: TRBJ1-5; clone_size: few; cdr3_aa: CASSLFPIGGRLGNQPQHF
v_call: TRBV6-2/TRBV6-3; j_call: TRBJ1-2; clone_size: -; cdr3_aa: CASKTTGSGWDGYTF
v_call: TRBV7-9; j_call: TRBJ2-4; clone_size: many; cdr3_aa: CASSSTPAYKNIQYF
v_call: TRBV6-2/TRBV6-3; j_call: TRBJ2-7; clone_size: -; cdr3_aa: CASSYLRDLDEQYF
v_call: TRBV2; j_call: TRBJ2-4; clone_size: many; cdr3_aa: CASSETGVNIQYF